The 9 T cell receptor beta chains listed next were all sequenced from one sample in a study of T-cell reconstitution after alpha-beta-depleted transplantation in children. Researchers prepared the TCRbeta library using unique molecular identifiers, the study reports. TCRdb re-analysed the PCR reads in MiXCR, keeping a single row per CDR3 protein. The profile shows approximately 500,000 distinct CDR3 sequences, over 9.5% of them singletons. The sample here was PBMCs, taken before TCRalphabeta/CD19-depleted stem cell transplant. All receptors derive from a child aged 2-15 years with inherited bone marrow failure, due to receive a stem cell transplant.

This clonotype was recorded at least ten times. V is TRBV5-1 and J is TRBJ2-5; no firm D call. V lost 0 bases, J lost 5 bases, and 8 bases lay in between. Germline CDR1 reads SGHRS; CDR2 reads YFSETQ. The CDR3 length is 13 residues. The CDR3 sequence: CASSLGLGETQYF. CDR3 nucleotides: TGCGCCAGCAGCTTGGGGCTAGGGGAGACCCAGTACTTC.

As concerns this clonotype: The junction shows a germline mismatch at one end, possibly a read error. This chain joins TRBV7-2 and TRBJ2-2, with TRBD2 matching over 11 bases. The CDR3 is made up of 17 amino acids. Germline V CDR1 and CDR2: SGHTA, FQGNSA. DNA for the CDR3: TGTGCCAGCAGCCTAGCCACTAGCGGGAGTTACACCGGGGAGCTGTTTTTT. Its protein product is CASSLATSGSYTGELFF. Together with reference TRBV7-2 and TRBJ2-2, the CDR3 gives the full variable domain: GAGVSQSPSNKVTEKGKDVELRCDPISGHTALYWYRQSLGQGLEFLIYFQGNSAPDKSGLPSDRFSAERTGGSVSTLTIQRTQQEDSAVYLCASSLATSGSYTGELFFGEGSRLTVL.

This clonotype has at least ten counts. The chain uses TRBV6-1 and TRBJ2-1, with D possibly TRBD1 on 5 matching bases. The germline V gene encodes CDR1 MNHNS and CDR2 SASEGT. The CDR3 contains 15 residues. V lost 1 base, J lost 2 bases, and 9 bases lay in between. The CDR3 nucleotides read TGTGCCAGCAGTGAAGACAGGCAGCCCTACAATGAGCAGTTCTTC. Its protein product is CASSEDRQPYNEQFF.

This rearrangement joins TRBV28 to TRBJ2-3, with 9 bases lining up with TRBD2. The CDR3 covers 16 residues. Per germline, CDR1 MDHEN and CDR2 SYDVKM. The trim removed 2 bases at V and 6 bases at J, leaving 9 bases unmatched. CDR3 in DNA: TGTGCCAGCAGTTTAAGTCCTAGCGGGACCGGGGATACGCAGTATTTT. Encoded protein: CASSLSPSGTGDTQYF.

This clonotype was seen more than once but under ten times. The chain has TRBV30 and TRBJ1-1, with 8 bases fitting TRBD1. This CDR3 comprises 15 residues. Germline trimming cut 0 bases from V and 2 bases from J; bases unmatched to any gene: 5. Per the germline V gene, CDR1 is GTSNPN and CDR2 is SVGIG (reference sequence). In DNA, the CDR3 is TGTGCCTGGAGTGTACGGACAGGGACCAACACTGAAGCTTTCTTT. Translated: CAWSVRTGTNTEAFF.

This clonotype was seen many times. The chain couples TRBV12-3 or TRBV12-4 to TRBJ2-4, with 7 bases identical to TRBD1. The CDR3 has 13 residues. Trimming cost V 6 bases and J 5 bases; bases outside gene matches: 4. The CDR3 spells CASSHGTENIQYF. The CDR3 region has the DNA TGTGCCAGCAGCCATGGGACAGAAAACATTCAGTACTTC.

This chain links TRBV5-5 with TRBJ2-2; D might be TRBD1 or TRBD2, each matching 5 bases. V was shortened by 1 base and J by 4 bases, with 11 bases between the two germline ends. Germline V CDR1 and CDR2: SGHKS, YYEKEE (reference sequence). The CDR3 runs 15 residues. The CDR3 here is CASSLIPGGTGELFF. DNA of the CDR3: TGTGCCAGCAGCTTGATTCCTGGGGGCACCGGGGAGCTGTTTTTT.

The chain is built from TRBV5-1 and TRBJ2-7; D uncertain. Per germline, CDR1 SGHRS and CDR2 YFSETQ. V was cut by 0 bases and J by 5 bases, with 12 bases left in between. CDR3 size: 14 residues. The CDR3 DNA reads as TGCGCCAGCAGCTTGGATCCTTCCCAGAACGAGCAGTACTTC. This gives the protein CASSLDPSQNEQYF.

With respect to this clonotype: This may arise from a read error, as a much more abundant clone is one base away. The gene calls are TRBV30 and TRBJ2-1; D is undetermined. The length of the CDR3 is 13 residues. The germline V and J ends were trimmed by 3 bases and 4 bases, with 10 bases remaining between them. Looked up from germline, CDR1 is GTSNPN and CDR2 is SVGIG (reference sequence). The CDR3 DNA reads TGTGCCTGGAGCGTAACTACATACAATGAGCAGTTCTTC. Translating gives CAWSVTTYNEQFF.